This TCR beta chain is from a study of graft-versus-host responses after intestinal transplantation. The CDR3 is 13 amino acids. Germline CDR1 SNHLY, CDR2 FYNNEI. The repertoire was sequenced with immunoSEQ multiplex PCR; TCRdb's copy has only in-frame clones and lacks some. The table lists approximately 16,000 clones, roughly 82% of them singletons, with 5% to 6% in the top ten. Comments on this clone: Mismatch with germline at one junction end may stem from a read error.

Processed graft tissue released its intraepithelial and lamina propria lymphocytes. V usage is TRBV2 and J usage is TRBJ2-1; the D is unclear. The sample here was ileum tissue, taken 17 days after transplant. The TCR originated in a human patient who received an intestinal transplant, so some T cells may come from the graft donor. CDR3 in amino acids: CASSEDSDNEQFF. CDR3 nucleotide sequence: TGTGCCAGCAGCGAAGACTCCGACAATGAGCAGTTCTTC. The entire variable domain, with the rest obtained from reference TRBV2 and TRBJ2-1, is as follows: EPEVTQTPSHQVTQMGQEVILRCVPISNHLYFYWYRQILGQKVEFLVSFYNNEISEKSEIFDDQFSVERPDGSNFTLKIRSTKLEDSAMYFCASSEDSDNEQFFGPGTRLTVL.